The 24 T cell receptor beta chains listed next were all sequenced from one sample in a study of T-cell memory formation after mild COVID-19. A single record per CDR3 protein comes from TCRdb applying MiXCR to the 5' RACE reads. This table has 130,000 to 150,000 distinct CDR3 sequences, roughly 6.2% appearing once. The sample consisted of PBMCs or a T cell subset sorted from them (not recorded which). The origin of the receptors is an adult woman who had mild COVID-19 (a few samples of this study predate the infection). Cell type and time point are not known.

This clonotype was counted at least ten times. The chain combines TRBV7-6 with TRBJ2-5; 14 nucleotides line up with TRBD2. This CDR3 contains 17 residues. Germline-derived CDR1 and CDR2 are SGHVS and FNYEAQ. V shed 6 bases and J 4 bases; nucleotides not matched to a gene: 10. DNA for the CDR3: TGTGCCAGCAGGGCCGGGACTAGCGGGAGAATAGGAGAGACCCAGTACTTC. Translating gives CASRAGTSGRIGETQYF.

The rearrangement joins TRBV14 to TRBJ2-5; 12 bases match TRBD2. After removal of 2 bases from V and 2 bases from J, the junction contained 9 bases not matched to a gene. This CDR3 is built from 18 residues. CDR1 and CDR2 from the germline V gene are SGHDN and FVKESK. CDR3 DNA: TGTGCCAGCAGCCAATTGGGACTAGCGGGTTCCCGTCAAGAGACCCAGTACTTC. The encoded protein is CASSQLGLAGSRQETQYF.

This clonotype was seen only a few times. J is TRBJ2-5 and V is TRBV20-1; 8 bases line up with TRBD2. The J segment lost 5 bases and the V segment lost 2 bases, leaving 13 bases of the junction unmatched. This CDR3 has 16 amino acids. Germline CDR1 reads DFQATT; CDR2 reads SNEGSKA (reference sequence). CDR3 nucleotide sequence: TGCAGTGCTAGACCCCCCGGGCGGGGGGCAGGGGAGACCCAGTACTTC. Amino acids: CSARPPGRGAGETQYF.

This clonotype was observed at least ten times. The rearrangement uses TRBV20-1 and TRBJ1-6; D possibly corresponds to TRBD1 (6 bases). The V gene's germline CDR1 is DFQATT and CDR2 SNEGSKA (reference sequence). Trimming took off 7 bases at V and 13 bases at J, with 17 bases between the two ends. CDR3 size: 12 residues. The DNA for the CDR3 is TGCAGTGTTCCTCGAGGGACATCCCCCCTCCACTTT. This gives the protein CSVPRGTSPLHF.

The CDR3 region is CASSLGPGVETQYF. CDR3 coding DNA: TGCGCCAGCAGCTTGGGCCCGGGGGTTGAGACCCAGTACTTC. The genes are TRBV5-1 and TRBJ2-5; weak D call: TRBD2 (6 bases). With 0 bases removed from V and 5 bases from J, the gap between germline ends came to 11 bases. Germline assignment: CDR1 SGHRS and CDR2 YFSETQ. The CDR3 has 14 amino acids.

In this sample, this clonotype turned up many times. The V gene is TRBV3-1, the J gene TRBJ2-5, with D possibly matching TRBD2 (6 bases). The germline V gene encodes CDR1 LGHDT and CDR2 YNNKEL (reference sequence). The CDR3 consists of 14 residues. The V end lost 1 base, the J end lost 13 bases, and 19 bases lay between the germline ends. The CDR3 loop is CASSQGGPGLSLYF. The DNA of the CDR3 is TGTGCCAGCAGCCAAGGTGGACCTGGACTATCTCTGTACTTC.

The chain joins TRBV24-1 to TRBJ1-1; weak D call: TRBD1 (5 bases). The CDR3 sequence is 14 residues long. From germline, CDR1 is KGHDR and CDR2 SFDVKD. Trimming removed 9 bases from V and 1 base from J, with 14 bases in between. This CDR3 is CATWGVVANTEAFF. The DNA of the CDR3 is TGTGCCACCTGGGGGGTGGTGGCGAACACTGAAGCTTTCTTT.

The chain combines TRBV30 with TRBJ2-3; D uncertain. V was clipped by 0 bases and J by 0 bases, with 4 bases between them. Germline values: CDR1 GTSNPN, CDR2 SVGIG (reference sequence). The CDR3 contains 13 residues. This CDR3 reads CAWSVGSTDTQYF. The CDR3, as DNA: TGTGCCTGGAGTGTCGGGAGCACAGATACGCAGTATTTT.

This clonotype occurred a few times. CDR3 in amino acids: CSARGSAIFHYEQYF. The CDR3 coding sequence is TGCAGTGCTAGAGGTTCAGCAATCTTTCACTACGAGCAGTACTTC. The genes are TRBV20-1 and TRBJ2-7; D remains unclear. The CDR3 extends over 15 amino acids. The germline V and J ends were trimmed by 1 base and 3 bases, with 16 bases remaining between them. Germline V gives CDR1 DFQATT, CDR2 SNEGSKA (reference sequence).

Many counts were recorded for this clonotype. CDR3 in amino acids: CASSFILTGGPYNEQFF. The CDR3, as DNA: TGTGCCAGCAGCTTCATCCTAACAGGGGGCCCATACAATGAGCAGTTCTTC. The chain couples TRBV7-9 to TRBJ2-1; the match to TRBD1 covers 9 bases. CDR1 SEHNR and CDR2 FQNEAQ come from the germline V gene (reference sequence). With V trimmed by 3 bases and J by 4 bases, 10 bases remained unmatched. This CDR3 has 17 residues.

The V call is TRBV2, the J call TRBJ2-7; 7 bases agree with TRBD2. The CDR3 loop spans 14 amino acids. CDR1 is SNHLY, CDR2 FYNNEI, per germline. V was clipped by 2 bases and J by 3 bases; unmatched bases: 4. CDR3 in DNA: TGTGCCAGCAGTGAACGGCGCGGGAGCTACGAGCAGTACTTC. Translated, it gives CASSERRGSYEQYF.

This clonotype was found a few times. The CDR3 loop is CSARDRGGQPQHF. The CDR3 DNA reads as TGCAGTGCTCGGGACAGGGGTGGGCAGCCCCAGCATTTT. This sequence joins TRBV20-1 and TRBJ1-5; 10 nucleotides line up with TRBD1. Losses at the gene ends were 5 bases for V and 7 bases for J; bases not matched to a gene: 5. CDR1 and CDR2 from the germline V gene are DFQATT and SNEGSKA (reference sequence). This CDR3 is built from 13 residues.

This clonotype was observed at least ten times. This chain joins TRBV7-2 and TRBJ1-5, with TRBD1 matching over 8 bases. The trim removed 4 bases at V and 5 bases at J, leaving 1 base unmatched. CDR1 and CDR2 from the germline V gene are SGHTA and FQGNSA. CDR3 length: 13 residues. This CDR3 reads CASSSDRDQPQHF. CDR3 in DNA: TGTGCCAGCAGCTCGGACAGGGATCAGCCCCAGCATTTT.

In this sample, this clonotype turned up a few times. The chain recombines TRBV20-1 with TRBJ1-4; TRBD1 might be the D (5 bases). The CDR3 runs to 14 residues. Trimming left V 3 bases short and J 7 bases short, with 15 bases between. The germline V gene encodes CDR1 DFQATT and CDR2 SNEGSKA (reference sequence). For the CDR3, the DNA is TGCAGTGCTAGTAGGGGCCTACGAGGTGAAAAACTGTTTTTT. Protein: CSASRGLRGEKLFF.

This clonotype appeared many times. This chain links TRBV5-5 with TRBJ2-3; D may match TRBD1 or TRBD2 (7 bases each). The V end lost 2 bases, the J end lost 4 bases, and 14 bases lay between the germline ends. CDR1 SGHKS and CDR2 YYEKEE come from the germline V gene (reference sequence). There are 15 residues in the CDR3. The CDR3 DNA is TGTGCCAGCAGCTTACTCAGGGGGGGCGCAGATACGCAGTATTTT. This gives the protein CASSLLRGGADTQYF.

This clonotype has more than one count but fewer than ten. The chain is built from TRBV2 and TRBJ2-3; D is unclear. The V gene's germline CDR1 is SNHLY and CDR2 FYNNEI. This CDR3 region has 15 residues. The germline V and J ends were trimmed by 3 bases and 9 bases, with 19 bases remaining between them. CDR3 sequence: CASSDRTLPAGTQYF. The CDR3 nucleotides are TGTGCCAGCAGTGATCGAACCCTCCCCGCCGGAACGCAGTATTTT.

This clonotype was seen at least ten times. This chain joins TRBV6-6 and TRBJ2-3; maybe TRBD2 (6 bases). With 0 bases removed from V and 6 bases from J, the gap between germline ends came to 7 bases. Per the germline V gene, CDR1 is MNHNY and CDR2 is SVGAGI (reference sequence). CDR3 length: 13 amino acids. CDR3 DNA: TGTGCCAGCAGTTACTCGAGCGGGGATACGCAGTATTTT. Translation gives CASSYSSGDTQYF.

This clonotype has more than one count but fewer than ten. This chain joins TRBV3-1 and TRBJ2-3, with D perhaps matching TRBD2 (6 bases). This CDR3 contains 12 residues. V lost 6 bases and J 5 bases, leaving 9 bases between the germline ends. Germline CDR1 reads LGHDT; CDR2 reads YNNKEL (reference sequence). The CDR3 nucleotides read TGTGCCAGCAGTAGGGGAGGAGATACGCAGTATTTT. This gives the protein CASSRGGDTQYF.

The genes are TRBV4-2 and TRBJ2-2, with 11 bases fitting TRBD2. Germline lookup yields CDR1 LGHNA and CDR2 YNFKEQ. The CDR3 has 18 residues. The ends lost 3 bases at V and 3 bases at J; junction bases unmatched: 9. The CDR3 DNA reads TGTGCCAGCAGCCAGCAACTAGCGGGGGACTTTCACACCGGGGAGCTGTTTTTT. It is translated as CASSQQLAGDFHTGELFF.

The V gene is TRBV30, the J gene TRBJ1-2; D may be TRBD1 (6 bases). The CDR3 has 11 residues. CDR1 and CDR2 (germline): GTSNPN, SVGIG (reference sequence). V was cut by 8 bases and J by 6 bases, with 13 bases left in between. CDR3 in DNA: TGTGCCGGGGGGCCTCCGCATGGCTACACCTTC. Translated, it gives CAGGPPHGYTF.

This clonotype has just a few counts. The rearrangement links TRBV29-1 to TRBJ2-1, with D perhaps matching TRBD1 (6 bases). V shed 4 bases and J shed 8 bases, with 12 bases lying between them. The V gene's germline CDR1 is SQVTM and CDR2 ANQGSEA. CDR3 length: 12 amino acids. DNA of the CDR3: TGCAGCGTTGCTCAGGGGTGGGATGAGCAGTTCTTC. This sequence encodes CSVAQGWDEQFF.

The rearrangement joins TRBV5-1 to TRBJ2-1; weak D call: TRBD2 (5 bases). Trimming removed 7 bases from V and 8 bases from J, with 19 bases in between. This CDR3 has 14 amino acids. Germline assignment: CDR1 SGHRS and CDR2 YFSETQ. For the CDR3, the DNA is TGCGCCAGCTCAAACCGCCCCTGGAGGTATGAGCAGTTCTTC. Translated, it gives CASSNRPWRYEQFF.

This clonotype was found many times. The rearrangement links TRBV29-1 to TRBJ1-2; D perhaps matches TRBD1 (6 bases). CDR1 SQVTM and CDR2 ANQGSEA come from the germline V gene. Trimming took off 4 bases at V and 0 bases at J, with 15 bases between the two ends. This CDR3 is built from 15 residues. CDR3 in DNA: TGCAGCGTTGGTTCAGGGACAAGAGCTAACTATGGCTACACCTTC. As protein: CSVGSGTRANYGYTF.

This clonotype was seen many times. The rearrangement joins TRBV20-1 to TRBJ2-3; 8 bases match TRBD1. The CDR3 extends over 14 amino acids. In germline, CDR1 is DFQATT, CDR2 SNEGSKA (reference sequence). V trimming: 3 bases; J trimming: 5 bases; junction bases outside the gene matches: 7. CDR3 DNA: TGCAGTGCTAGTCCTTCAGGGGGCAAAGATACGCAGTATTTT. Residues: CSASPSGGKDTQYF.